The 26 T cell receptor beta chains below all came from one sample that was sequenced in a study of molecular identifiers for immune sequencing clone quantification (dated by TCRdb to 2017 to 2018). Receptor amplification or capture employed PCR. TCRdb records NextSeq 500 as the sequencer. TCRdb reanalyzed the raw reads on its own, using fastp at Q25 for trimming and MiXCR for clone calling, and kept in-frame beta chains. Identical CDR3 protein sequences are pooled into one entry, listed with their most common genes and DNA. The sample records some 96,000 distinct CDR3 sequences, approximately 24% of which are singletons. The ten largest account for approximately 0.91% of the sample. Sequenced material: naive CD8+ T cells from blood, with Jurkat cell RNA spiked in. The sample's cell subset or site label, in plain terms: FACS-sorted CD8+CD4-CCR7+CD45RA+ naive T cells. The receptors were gathered from a human donor in good health. Some libraries in this study had Jurkat cell RNA spiked in.

This clonotype was detected many times. The V call is TRBV7-9, the J call TRBJ2-7, with 7 bases lining up with TRBD2. Trimming took 6 bases from V and 2 from J; bases not matched to a gene: 4. Germline loops: CDR1 SEHNR, CDR2 FQNEAQ (reference sequence). The CDR3 is 13 amino acids. The CDR3 sequence is CASRSGTTYEQYF. In DNA, the CDR3 is TGTGCCAGCAGGAGCGGGACTACCTACGAGCAGTACTTC.

The sample holds many counts of this clonotype. The CDR3: CSARDGDRVGKTGELFF. CDR3 coding DNA: TGCAGTGCTAGAGATGGAGACAGGGTTGGGAAAACCGGGGAGCTGTTTTTT. The V and J genes are TRBV20-1 and TRBJ2-2, with 7 bases lining up with TRBD1. The germline gives CDR1 DFQATT, CDR2 SNEGSKA (reference sequence). The V and J ends lost 0 bases and 5 bases, in that order; junction bases with no gene match: 12. This CDR3 comprises 17 residues.

Note on this clonotype: One base away lies a much larger clone, so this may be a sequencing read error. The genes are TRBV5-4 and TRBJ2-5; D remains ambiguous. From germline, CDR1 is SGHNT and CDR2 YYREEE (reference sequence). Trimming cost V 3 bases and J 4 bases, with 13 bases left between them. The CDR3 extends over 14 amino acids. In nucleotides, the CDR3 is TGTGCCAGCAGCTCGGATGAAGGGATAGAGACCCAGTACTTC. Translated: CASSSDEGIETQYF.

This clonotype was seen a few times. The chain employs TRBV19 and TRBJ2-2; 10 positions agree with TRBD2. The ends lost 3 bases at V and 5 bases at J; junction bases unmatched: 3. Per germline, CDR1 LNHDA and CDR2 SQIVND (reference sequence). This CDR3 region has 15 residues. CDR3 sequence reads: CASSILAGVTGELFF. The CDR3 DNA reads TGTGCCAGTAGTATCCTAGCGGGAGTAACCGGGGAGCTGTTTTTT.

The sample holds many counts of this clonotype. J is TRBJ2-3 and V is TRBV10-1; D unclear. The V end was cut by 2 bases, the J end by 2 bases, with 8 bases between. The germline V gene has CDR1 WNHNN and CDR2 SYGVQD (reference sequence). The CDR3 extends over 14 amino acids. CDR3: CASSEEKATDTQYF. CDR3 in DNA: TGCGCCAGCAGTGAGGAAAAGGCCACAGATACGCAGTATTTT.

With respect to this clonotype: This sequence may be a read error, since a much larger clone differs from it by one base. The chain recombines TRBV6-5 with TRBJ1-5; tentatively, D is TRBD1 (6 bases). The CDR3 runs to 14 residues. Germline assignment: CDR1 MNHEY and CDR2 SVGAGI. In nucleotides, the CDR3 is TGTACCAGCAGTAACAGGGACAGCAATCAGCCCCAGCATTTT. Encoded protein: CTSSNRDSNQPQHF.

This clonotype was recorded a few times. J is TRBJ2-7 and V is TRBV6-1; no clear D gene. The CDR3 contains 11 residues. In germline, CDR1 is MNHNS, CDR2 SASEGT. V gave up 10 bases and J gave up 0 bases, with 7 bases separating them. The CDR3 DNA reads TGTGCCACCAACCCCTCCTACGAGCAGTACTTC. Translating gives CATNPSYEQYF.

The chain has TRBV4-1 and TRBJ2-1, with TRBD1 matching 8 bases. The germline V gene encodes CDR1 MGHRA and CDR2 YSYEKL. The J segment lost 2 bases and the V segment lost 4 bases, leaving 4 bases of the junction unmatched. The CDR3 extends over 15 amino acids. The CDR3 DNA is TGCGCCAGCAGCCCGGACAGGGCTACCTACAATGAGCAGTTCTTC. As protein: CASSPDRATYNEQFF.

In its sample, this clonotype was seen many times. The V gene is TRBV7-8, the J gene TRBJ2-3; tentatively, D is TRBD1 or TRBD2 (5 bases each). Germline CDR1 reads SGHVS; CDR2 reads FQNEAQ. The CDR3 is 14 amino acids. The V end lost 0 bases, the J end lost 4 bases, and 8 bases lay between the germline ends. CDR3 loop: CASSLAGTADTQYF. The CDR3 DNA follows: TGTGCCAGCAGCTTAGCCGGGACGGCAGATACGCAGTATTTT.

The chain combines TRBV11-2 with TRBJ2-2, with D hard to call. This CDR3 is 13 amino acids long. The germline V gene has CDR1 SGHAT and CDR2 FQNNGV. V lost 4 bases, J lost 0 bases, and 3 bases lay in between. CDR3 sequence (DNA): TGTGCCAGCAGCTATTCGAACACCGGGGAGCTGTTTTTT. This gives the protein CASSYSNTGELFF. The complete variable domain, with remaining parts taken from reference TRBV11-2 and TRBJ2-2, reads EAGVAQSPRYKIIEKRQSVAFWCNPISGHATLYWYQQILGQGPKLLIQFQNNGVVDDSQLPKDRFSAERLKGVDSTLKIQPAKLEDSAVYLCASSYSNTGELFFGEGSRLTVL.

Comment on this clonotype: One base away lies a much larger clone, so this may be a sequencing read error. The missing conserved phenylalanine or tryptophan at the end of this CDR3 makes a read error likely. The CDR3 DNA reads TGTGCCAGCTCCCCTGCCGGACTCGCCTACGAGCAGTACCTC. Translation gives CASSPAGLAYEQYL. The V and J genes are TRBV18 and TRBJ2-7, with D perhaps TRBD2 (5 bases). The germline V and J ends were trimmed by 6 bases and 2 bases, with 14 bases remaining between them. In germline, CDR1 is KGHSH, CDR2 LQKENI. The length of the CDR3 is 14 residues.

This clonotype was detected only once. V is TRBV14 and J is TRBJ2-1; D is undetermined. With 4 bases removed from V and 2 bases from J, the gap between germline ends came to 9 bases. This CDR3 spans 14 amino acids. Germline lookup yields CDR1 SGHDN and CDR2 FVKESK. The CDR3, as DNA: TGTGCCAGCAGCCCCACATGGACCTACAATGAGCAGTTCTTC. This encodes CASSPTWTYNEQFF.

Many counts were recorded for this clonotype. CDR3 loop: CASTSDQEGLVETQYF. CDR3 in DNA: TGTGCCAGCACCTCCGACCAGGAGGGGCTCGTAGAGACCCAGTACTTC. This chain links TRBV7-6 with TRBJ2-5; D might be TRBD2 (6 bases). Deletions cut 7 bases from V and 4 bases from J, with 22 bases between. The germline CDR1 and CDR2 sequences are SGHVS and FNYEAQ. The CDR3 contains 16 residues.

This clonotype has a count of ten or more. The V gene is TRBV11-2, the J gene TRBJ2-4, with 7 nucleotides matching TRBD1. The CDR3 is 16 amino acids. Unmatched junction bases numbered 6, after V lost 4 bases and J lost 0 bases. The germline gives CDR1 SGHAT, CDR2 FQNNGV. CDR3 residues: CASSSPGQSAKNIQYF. The CDR3 DNA is TGTGCCAGCAGCTCGCCGGGACAGTCAGCCAAAAACATTCAGTACTTC.

This clonotype was counted many times. The V call is TRBV14, the J call TRBJ2-7, with 9 bases lining up with TRBD1. CDR1 is SGHDN and CDR2 is FVKESK in the germline V gene. Trimming took 2 bases from V and 4 from J; bases not matched to a gene: 3. This CDR3 contains 14 residues. The CDR3 region has the DNA TGTGCCAGCAGCCAATCGACAGGGGGGTACGAGCAGTACTTC. Protein product: CASSQSTGGYEQYF.

This clonotype appeared many times. The V gene is TRBV6-2 or TRBV6-3, the J gene TRBJ1-1; D remains ambiguous. Germline V gives CDR1 MNHEY, CDR2 SVGEGT. The CDR3 spans 13 residues. V was cut by 0 bases and J by 7 bases, with 9 bases left in between. This CDR3 reads CASSYSLWGEAFF. CDR3 DNA sequence: TGTGCCAGCAGTTACTCGTTGTGGGGTGAAGCTTTCTTT.

This clonotype has a count of ten or more. This chain links TRBV7-9 with TRBJ2-5, with 10 bases that match TRBD1. V dropped 5 bases and J dropped 6; count of bases not matched to a gene: 12. Germline loops: CDR1 SEHNR, CDR2 FQNEAQ (reference sequence). The CDR3 spans 16 residues. The CDR3 DNA reads as TGTGCCAGCAGCCCGAAGGGGGACAGGGGTTTGCAGACCCAGTACTTC. Translating gives CASSPKGDRGLQTQYF.

The CDR3 protein is CASSQGEGPYEQYF. Written as DNA, the CDR3 is TGTGCCAGCAGCCAAGGGGAGGGACCCTACGAGCAGTACTTC. The chain couples TRBV3-1 to TRBJ2-7; 7 bases align to TRBD2. With 1 base clipped from V and 2 bases from J, the junction kept 2 bases outside the gene matches. Looked up from germline, CDR1 is LGHDT and CDR2 is YNNKEL (reference sequence). The CDR3 is 14 residues long.

This clonotype was counted at least ten times. J is TRBJ2-2 and V is TRBV9, with 10 bases identical to TRBD2. The germline V gene encodes CDR1 SGDLS and CDR2 YYNGEE. After removal of 1 base from V and 6 bases from J, the junction contained 3 bases not matched to a gene. The CDR3 spans 15 residues. CDR3 region: CASSVKGLAPGELFF. CDR3 in DNA: TGTGCCAGCAGCGTAAAGGGACTAGCGCCCGGGGAGCTGTTTTTT.

In its sample, this clonotype was seen many times. This chain uses TRBV4-3 with TRBJ1-1, with a tentative D call TRBD1 (5 bases). The V gene's germline CDR1 is LGHNA and CDR2 YSLEER. The CDR3 covers 15 residues. Trimming took 0 bases from V and 2 from J, leaving 10 bases between them. CDR3 protein: CASSQDWGSNTEAFF. The CDR3, as DNA: TGCGCCAGCAGCCAAGACTGGGGGTCCAACACTGAAGCTTTCTTT.

This clonotype was seen only a few times. V gene TRBV6-2 or TRBV6-3 combines with J gene TRBJ2-5, with D tentatively TRBD2 (6 bases). This CDR3 region has 15 residues. Germline values: CDR1 MNHEY, CDR2 SVGEGT. The germline V and J ends were trimmed by 6 bases and 4 bases, with 18 bases remaining between them. The CDR3 region has the DNA TGTGCCAGCAGCTCGACGGGACTGAGCCGAGAGACCCAGTACTTC. Residues: CASSSTGLSRETQYF.

Turning to this clonotype: The junction departs from germline at one end; a sequencing error may be responsible. The chain is built from TRBV4-3 and TRBJ2-1; the D call may be TRBD1 or TRBD2 (5 bases each). The CDR3 runs 18 residues. Germline CDR1 reads LGHNA; CDR2 reads YSLEER. CDR3 sequence reads: CASSLTLTGTTIANGQFF. The CDR3 nucleotides are TGCGCCAGCAGCCTGACACTAACCGGGACGACCATCGCCAATGGGCAGTTCTTC.

This clonotype showed up many times. This chain links TRBV7-6 with TRBJ2-7; TRBD2 might be the D (5 bases). Trimming left V 0 bases short and J 2 bases short, with 8 bases between. The CDR3 has 14 residues. CDR1 is SGHVS, CDR2 FNYEAQ, per germline. This CDR3 is CASSLAAGAYEQYF. As DNA, the CDR3 is TGTGCCAGCAGCTTAGCCGCGGGTGCCTACGAGCAGTACTTC.

The gene calls are TRBV9 and TRBJ1-1; TRBD1 is a possible D gene (5 bases). The CDR3 loop spans 14 amino acids. The germline CDR1 and CDR2 sequences are SGDLS and YYNGEE. The CDR3 DNA reads TGTCCCCCCAGCGGGGGGGTGGGGAACACTGAAGCTTTCTTT. This encodes CPPSGGVGNTEAFF.

This clonotype was observed a handful of times. The CDR3 DNA is TGTGCCAGCAGCTTTGGGGACGGAAACACTGAAGCTTTCTTT. Residues: CASSFGDGNTEAFF. This sequence joins TRBV5-6 and TRBJ1-1; TRBD1 is a possible D gene (5 bases). The ends were cut back, 2 bases at V and 2 bases at J, with 10 bases in the middle. Per germline, CDR1 SGHDT and CDR2 YYEEEE. The CDR3 contains 14 residues.

Comments on this clonotype: This clone may be a read error of a much larger clone one base away. This chain links TRBV7-9 with TRBJ2-1, with TRBD1 as a possible D gene (5 bases). CDR1 and CDR2 (germline): SEHNR, FQNEAQ (reference sequence). V was pared by 5 bases and J by 0 bases, with 8 bases between. This CDR3 region has 14 residues. CDR3 residues: CASSQGSSYNEQFF. The CDR3 nucleotides read TGTGCCAGCAGCCAGGGCAGCTCCTACAATGAGCAGTTCTTC.